Listed here are 14 T cell receptor beta chains from one sample, sequenced in a study of beta chain features in type 1 diabetes (dated by TCRdb to between 2018 and 2020). Broader findings and caveats from the paper: Type 1 diabetes patients showed a moderate but significant shortening of TCRB CDR3 length in all four CD4+ subsets.

Which antigens these TCRs recognize remains unknown. The library was obtained by the immunoSEQ multiplex PCR assay. The entire isolated RNA was reverse transcribed using the High Capacity cDNA Reverse Transcription Kit, and thus expressed TCRB transcripts were sequenced. The table comes from immuneACCESS by way of TCRdb, which keeps in-frame sequences with V and J called. Part of the clones is missing from these tables; in studies checked, under half for an unresolved V gene and the rest for unknown reasons. Within this sample are roughly 700,000 clones, with 13% of them counted one time only. In total, the top ten clones hold approximately 0.022% of the sample. Sequences were obtained from naive CD4+ T cells from blood. In light of the paper, this sample's cell subset or site label describes: true naive CD4+ T cells. These receptors were obtained from a man younger than 35 with type 1 diabetes.

The chain recombines TRBV6-1 with TRBJ1-1; D is unresolved. This CDR3 contains 14 residues. Germline assignment: CDR1 MNHNS and CDR2 SASEGT. Trimming took off 3 bases at V and 6 bases at J, with 14 bases between the two ends. The CDR3 spells CASSESFLLPEAFF. CDR3 coding DNA: TGTGCCAGCAGTGAGAGTTTCCTCTTGCCTGAAGCTTTCTTT.

The chain joins TRBV30 to TRBJ1-4; perhaps TRBD1 as D (5 bases). The germline V and J ends were trimmed by 3 bases and 10 bases, with 12 bases remaining between them. CDR1 is GTSNPN, CDR2 SVGIG, per germline (reference sequence). CDR3 length equals 12 residues. The CDR3 nucleotides read TGTGCCTGGAGAGGCAGGGCAGGAAAACTGTTTTTT. Amino acids: CAWRGRAGKLFF. Together with reference TRBV30 and TRBJ1-4, the CDR3 gives the full variable domain: SQTIHQWPATLVQPVGSPLSLECTVEGTSNPNLYWYRQAAGRGLQLLFYSVGIGQISSEVPQNLSASRPQDRQFILSSKKLLLSDSGFYLCAWRGRAGKLFFGSGTQLSVL.

There are a few counts of this clone. The chain carries TRBV30 and TRBJ1-1; possibly TRBD1 for D (6 bases). Trimming stripped 0 bases from V and 5 bases from J, with 10 bases between. The germline CDR1 and CDR2 sequences are GTSNPN and SVGIG (reference sequence). The CDR3 is 13 amino acids. In DNA form, the CDR3 reads TGTGCCTGGAGTGTTATGGACAGTACTGAAGCTTTCTTT. Protein: CAWSVMDSTEAFF.

The chain employs TRBV27 and TRBJ2-5; a possible D gene is TRBD2 (6 bases). Germline CDR1 and CDR2: MNHEY and SMNVEV (reference sequence). The length of the CDR3 is 14 residues. The germline V and J ends were trimmed by 2 bases and 7 bases, with 14 bases remaining between them. CDR3 in DNA: TGTGCCAGCAGTTTAGTGAGTCCCGGGGGGACCCAGTACTTC. Encoded protein: CASSLVSPGGTQYF.

This clone was recorded a few times. This chain uses TRBV6-5 with TRBJ2-1; unclear D gene. CDR3 size: 11 residues. Between the trimmed V and J ends, which lost 6 bases and 4 bases, there was a span of 4 bases. CDR1 MNHEY and CDR2 SVGAGI come from the germline V gene. The CDR3: CASREYNEQFF. For the CDR3, the DNA is TGTGCCAGCAGGGAATACAATGAGCAGTTCTTC.

In this sample, this clone turned up a few times. This chain uses TRBV30 with TRBJ1-1, with 8 bases lining up with TRBD1. After removal of 6 bases from V and 1 base from J, the junction contained 1 base not matched to a gene. The CDR3 consists of 12 residues. CDR1 and CDR2 from the germline V gene are GTSNPN and SVGIG (reference sequence). The CDR3 DNA is TGTGCCTGTGGGACAGGGAACACTGAAGCTTTCTTT. Encoded protein: CACGTGNTEAFF.

This clone was counted a few times. The identical CDR3 is also encoded by other nucleotide sequences in the sample. This chain connects TRBV18 to TRBJ2-6; D possibly corresponds to TRBD2 (5 bases). CDR1 and CDR2 from the germline V gene are KGHSH and LQKENI. The CDR3 loop spans 15 amino acids. V was cut by 3 bases and J by 0 bases, with 6 bases left in between. The CDR3 DNA sequence: TGTGCCAGCTCACCCACTAGCTCTGGGGCCAACGTCCTGACTTTC. This sequence encodes CASSPTSSGANVLTF. Complete variable domain (other parts from reference TRBV18 and TRBJ2-6): NAGVMQNPRHLVRRRGQEARLRCSPMKGHSHVYWYRQLPEEGLKFMVYLQKENIIDESGMPKERFSAEFPKEGPSILRIQQVVRGDSAAYFCASSPTSSGANVLTFGAGSRLTVL.

A few counts support this clone. This chain joins TRBV30 and TRBJ1-1; maybe TRBD1 (6 bases). Germline lookup yields CDR1 GTSNPN and CDR2 SVGIG (reference sequence). V gave up 2 bases and J gave up 7 bases, with 14 bases separating them. The CDR3 is 13 residues long. This CDR3 is CAWSRGGGLEAFF. The CDR3 nucleotides read TGTGCCTGGAGTCGAGGGGGGGGCCTTGAAGCTTTCTTT.

This clone was detected a few times. The CDR3 nucleotides are TGTGCCAGCAGCTCCGGGACTAGCGGGGGTCCGGGCTACAATGAGCAGTTCTTC. Its translation is CASSSGTSGGPGYNEQFF. The chain combines TRBV7-9 with TRBJ2-1; TRBD2 agrees at 14 bases. Germline V CDR1 and CDR2: SEHNR, FQNEAQ (reference sequence). V lost 4 bases, J lost 3 bases, and 8 bases stayed unmatched. The CDR3 has 18 residues. The variable domain in full, completed from reference TRBV7-9 and TRBJ2-1, reads DTGVSQNPRHKITKRGQNVTFRCDPISEHNRLYWYRQTLGQGPEFLTYFQNEAQLEKSRLLSDRFSAERPKGSFSTLEIQRTEQGDSAMYLCASSSGTSGGPGYNEQFFGPGTRLTVL.

This clone was found a few times. J is TRBJ2-1 and V is TRBV7-9, with D possibly being TRBD2 (5 bases). The CDR3 has 13 amino acids. Germline CDR1 reads SEHNR; CDR2 reads FQNEAQ (reference sequence). Deletions cut 5 bases from V and 9 bases from J, with 14 bases between. CDR3 in DNA: TGTGCCAGCAGCCTCGAGGGTCCGGGTGAGCAGTTCTTC. Its protein product is CASSLEGPGEQFF.

Only a few counts were recorded for this clone. The rearrangement uses TRBV5-1 and TRBJ2-6; D gene uncertain. V was trimmed by 3 bases and J by 0 bases, leaving 7 bases between them. This CDR3 comprises 15 residues. Germline V gene data show CDR1 as SGHRS and CDR2 as YFSETQ. CDR3 nucleotides: TGCGCCAGCAGCTGGACGGGCTCTGGGGCCAACGTCCTGACTTTC. Translation gives CASSWTGSGANVLTF.

V gene TRBV28 combines with J gene TRBJ1-4; D unresolved. Trimming left V 6 bases short and J 2 bases short, with 7 bases between. Per the germline V gene, CDR1 is MDHEN and CDR2 is SYDVKM. The CDR3 is 13 residues long. CDR3 coding DNA: TGTGCCAGCAGGGAGCTCACTAATGAAAAACTGTTTTTT. This codes for CASRELTNEKLFF.

There are a few counts of this clone. V gene TRBV30 combines with J gene TRBJ2-1, with a weak D call TRBD1 (5 bases). CDR1 and CDR2 (germline): GTSNPN, SVGIG (reference sequence). Trimming shortened V by 2 bases and J by 9 bases, and 8 bases separated the two germline ends. This CDR3 is built from 11 residues. The CDR3, as DNA: TGTGCCTGGAGTCAAGGGGTTGAGCAGTTCTTC. This codes for CAWSQGVEQFF.

This clone appeared a few times. V usage is TRBV13 and J usage is TRBJ2-1; TRBD2 agrees at 8 bases. CDR3 length: 16 residues. Germline V gene lookup returns CDR1 PRHDT and CDR2 FYEKMQ (reference sequence). Trimming removed 4 bases from V and 8 bases from J; junction bases left unmatched: 13. The CDR3 coding sequence is TGTGCCAGCAGCTGGAGCGGGGGCCGGGGGTCTGATGAGCAGTTCTTC. It specifies CASSWSGGRGSDEQFF.